This T cell receptor (beta chain) stems from a study of blood T cell repertoires in COVID-19. As for the study in general: Sources were T cells, B-cell-depleted T cells, or PBMCs; the material itself was cDNA or gDNA.

The CDR3 contains 13 residues. Trimming left V 4 bases short and J 6 bases short, with 12 bases between. Germline V gene lookup returns CDR1 SGHVS and CDR2 FQNEAQ. Participants were aged about 18 to 100 years, lived in roughly 23 US areas, and enrolled virtually. Source study methods: How many nucleated cells were present was estimated from reference gene primer amplification. Measured with immunoSEQ multiplex PCR; TCRdb has only the in-frame clones, and not every one. V and J calls and clone size are as listed in that table; D and trimming were resolved from the DNA. This sample yields some 220,000 clones, of which 85% to 90% are seen a single time; over 3% belongs to the top ten.

This TCR was recovered from a woman in her forties or fifties in a cohort exposed to, infected with or recovered from COVID-19 (not recorded which). The V and J genes are TRBV7-8 and TRBJ1-2; tentative D call: TRBD1 (5 bases). The sample consisted of PBMCs or T cells enriched from blood (not recorded which). CDR3 nucleotides: TGTGCCAGCAGCTCGACTCCAGGGAATGGCTACACCTTC. This translates into CASSSTPGNGYTF. Combining the CDR3 with reference TRBV7-8 and TRBJ1-2 gives the whole variable domain GAGVSQSPRYKVAKRGQDVALRCDPISGHVSLFWYQQALGQGPEFLTYFQNEAQLDKSGLPSDRFFAERPEGSVSTLKIQRTQQEDSAVYLCASSSTPGNGYTFGSGTRLTVV.